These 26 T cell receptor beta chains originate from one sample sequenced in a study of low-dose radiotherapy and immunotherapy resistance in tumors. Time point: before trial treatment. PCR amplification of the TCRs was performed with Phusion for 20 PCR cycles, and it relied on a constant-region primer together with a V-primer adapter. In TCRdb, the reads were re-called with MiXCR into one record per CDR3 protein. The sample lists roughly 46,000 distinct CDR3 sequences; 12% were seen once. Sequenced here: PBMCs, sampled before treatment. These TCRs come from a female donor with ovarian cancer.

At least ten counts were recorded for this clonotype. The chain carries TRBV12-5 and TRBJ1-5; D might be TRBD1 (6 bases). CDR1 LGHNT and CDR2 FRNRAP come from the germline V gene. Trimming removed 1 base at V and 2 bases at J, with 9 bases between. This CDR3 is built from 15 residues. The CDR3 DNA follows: TGTGCTAGTGGTTTGGAAGGGGGTCGCAATCAGCCCCAGCATTTT. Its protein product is CASGLEGGRNQPQHF.

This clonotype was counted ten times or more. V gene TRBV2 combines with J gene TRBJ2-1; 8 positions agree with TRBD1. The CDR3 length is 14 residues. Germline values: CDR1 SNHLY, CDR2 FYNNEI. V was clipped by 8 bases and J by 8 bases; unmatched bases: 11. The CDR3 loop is CASARQGYMDEQFF. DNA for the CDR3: TGTGCCAGCGCGAGACAGGGGTACATGGATGAGCAGTTCTTC.

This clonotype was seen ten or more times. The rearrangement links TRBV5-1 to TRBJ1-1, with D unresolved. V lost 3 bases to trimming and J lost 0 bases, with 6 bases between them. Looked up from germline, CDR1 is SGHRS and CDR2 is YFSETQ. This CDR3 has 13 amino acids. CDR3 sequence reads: CASSYDLNTEAFF. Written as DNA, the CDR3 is TGCGCCAGCAGCTACGACTTGAACACTGAAGCTTTCTTT. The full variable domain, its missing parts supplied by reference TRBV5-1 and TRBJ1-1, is KAGVTQTPRYLIKTRGQQVTLSCSPISGHRSVSWYQQTPGQGLQFLFEYFSETQRNKGNFPGRFSGRQFSNSRSEMNVSTLELGDSALYLCASSYDLNTEAFFGQGTRLTVV.

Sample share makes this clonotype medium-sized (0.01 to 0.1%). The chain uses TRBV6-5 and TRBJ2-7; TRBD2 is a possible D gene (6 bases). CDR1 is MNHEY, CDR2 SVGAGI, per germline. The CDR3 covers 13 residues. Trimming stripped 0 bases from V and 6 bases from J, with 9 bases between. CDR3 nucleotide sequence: TGTGCCAGCAGTTACTCAGGGAGGAGCGAGCAGTACTTC. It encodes CASSYSGRSEQYF.

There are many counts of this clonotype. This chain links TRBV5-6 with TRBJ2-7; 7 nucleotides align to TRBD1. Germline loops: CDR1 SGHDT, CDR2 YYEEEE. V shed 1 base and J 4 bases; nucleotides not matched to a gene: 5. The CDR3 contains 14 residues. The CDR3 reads CASSLRGRGYEQYF. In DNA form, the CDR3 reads TGTGCCAGCAGCTTGAGGGGCAGGGGGTACGAGCAGTACTTC.

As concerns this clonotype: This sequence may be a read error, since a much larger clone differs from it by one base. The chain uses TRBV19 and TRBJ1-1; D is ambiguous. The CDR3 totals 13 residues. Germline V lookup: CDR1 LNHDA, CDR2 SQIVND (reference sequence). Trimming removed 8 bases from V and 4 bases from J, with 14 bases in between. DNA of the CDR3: TGTGCCAGTCGACACCTGATGAGCACTGAAGCTTTCTTT. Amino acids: CASRHLMSTEAFF.

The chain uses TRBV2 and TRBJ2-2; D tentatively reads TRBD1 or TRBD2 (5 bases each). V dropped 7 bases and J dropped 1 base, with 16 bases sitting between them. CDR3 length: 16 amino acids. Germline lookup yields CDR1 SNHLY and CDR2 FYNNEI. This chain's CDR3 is CASTTSGTENTGELFF. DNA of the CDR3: TGTGCCAGCACCACCTCCGGGACGGAGAACACCGGGGAGCTGTTTTTT.

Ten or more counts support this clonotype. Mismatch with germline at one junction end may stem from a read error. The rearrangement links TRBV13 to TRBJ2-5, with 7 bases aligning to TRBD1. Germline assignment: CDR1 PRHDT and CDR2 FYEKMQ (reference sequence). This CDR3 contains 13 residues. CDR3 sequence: CASTRDSVVPWGF. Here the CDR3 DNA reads TGTGCCAGCACTCGGGACAGCGTAGTTCCCTGGGGCTTC.

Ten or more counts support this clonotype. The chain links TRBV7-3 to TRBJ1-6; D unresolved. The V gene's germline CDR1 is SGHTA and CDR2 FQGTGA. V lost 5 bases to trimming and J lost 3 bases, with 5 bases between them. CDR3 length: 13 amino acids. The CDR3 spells CASSADYNSPLHF. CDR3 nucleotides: TGTGCCAGCAGCGCGGACTATAATTCACCCCTCCACTTT.

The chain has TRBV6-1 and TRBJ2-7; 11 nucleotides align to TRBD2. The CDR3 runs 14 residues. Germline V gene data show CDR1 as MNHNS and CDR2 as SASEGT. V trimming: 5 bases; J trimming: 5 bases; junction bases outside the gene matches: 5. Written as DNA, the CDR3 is TGTGCCAGCAGTCCGATACTAGCGGGGGACGAGCAGTACTTC. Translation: CASSPILAGDEQYF.

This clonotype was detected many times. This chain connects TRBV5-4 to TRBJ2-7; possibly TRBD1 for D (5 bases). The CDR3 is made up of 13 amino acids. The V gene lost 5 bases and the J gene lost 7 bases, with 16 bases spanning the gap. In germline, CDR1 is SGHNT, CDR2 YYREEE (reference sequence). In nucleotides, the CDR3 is TGTGCCAGCAGGCCTCAGGACAAAAGGGAGCAGTACTTC. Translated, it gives CASRPQDKREQYF.

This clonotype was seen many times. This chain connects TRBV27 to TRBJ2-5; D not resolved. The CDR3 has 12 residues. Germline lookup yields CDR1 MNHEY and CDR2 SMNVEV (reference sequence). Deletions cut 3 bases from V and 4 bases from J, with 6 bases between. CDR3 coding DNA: TGTGCCAGCAGTTTTGTGGGAGAGACCCAGTACTTC. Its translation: CASSFVGETQYF.

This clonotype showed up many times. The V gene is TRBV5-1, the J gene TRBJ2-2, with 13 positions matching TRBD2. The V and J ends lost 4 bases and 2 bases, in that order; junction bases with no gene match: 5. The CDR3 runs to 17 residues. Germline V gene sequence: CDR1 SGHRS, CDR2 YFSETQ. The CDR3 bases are TGCGCCAGCAGCGGGGGACTAGCGGGGCTAAACACCGGGGAGCTGTTTTTT. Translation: CASSGGLAGLNTGELFF.

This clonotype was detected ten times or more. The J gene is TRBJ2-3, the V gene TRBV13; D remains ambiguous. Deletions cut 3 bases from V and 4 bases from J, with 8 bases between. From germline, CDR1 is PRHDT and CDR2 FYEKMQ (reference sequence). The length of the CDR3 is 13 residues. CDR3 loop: CASSFASADTQYF. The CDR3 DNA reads TGTGCCAGCAGCTTCGCATCCGCAGATACGCAGTATTTT.

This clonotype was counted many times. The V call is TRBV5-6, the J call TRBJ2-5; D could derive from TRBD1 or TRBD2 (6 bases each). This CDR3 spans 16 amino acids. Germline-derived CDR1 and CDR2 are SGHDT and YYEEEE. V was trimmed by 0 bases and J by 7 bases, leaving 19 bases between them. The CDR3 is CASSLGWRDTRGTQYF. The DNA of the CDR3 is TGTGCCAGCAGCTTGGGGTGGAGGGACACCCGCGGGACCCAGTACTTC.

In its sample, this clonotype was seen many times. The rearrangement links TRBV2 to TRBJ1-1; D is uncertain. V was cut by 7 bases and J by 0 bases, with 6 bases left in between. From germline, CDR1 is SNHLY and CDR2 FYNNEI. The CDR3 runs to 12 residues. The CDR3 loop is CASTKVNTEAFF. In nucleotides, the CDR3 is TGTGCCAGCACAAAAGTGAACACTGAAGCTTTCTTT.

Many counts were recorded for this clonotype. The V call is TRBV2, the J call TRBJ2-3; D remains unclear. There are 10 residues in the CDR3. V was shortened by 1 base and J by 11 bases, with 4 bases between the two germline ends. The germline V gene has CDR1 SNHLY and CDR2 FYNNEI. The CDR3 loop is CASSEGLQYF. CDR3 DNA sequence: TGTGCCAGCAGTGAAGGGCTGCAGTATTTT.

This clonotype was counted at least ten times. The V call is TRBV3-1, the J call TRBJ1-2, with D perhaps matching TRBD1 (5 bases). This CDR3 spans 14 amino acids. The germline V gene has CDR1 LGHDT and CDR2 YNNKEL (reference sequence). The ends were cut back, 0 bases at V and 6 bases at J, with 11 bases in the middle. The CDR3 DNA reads TGTGCCAGCAGCCAAGAGGGGGGTGTCGATGGCTACACCTTC. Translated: CASSQEGGVDGYTF.

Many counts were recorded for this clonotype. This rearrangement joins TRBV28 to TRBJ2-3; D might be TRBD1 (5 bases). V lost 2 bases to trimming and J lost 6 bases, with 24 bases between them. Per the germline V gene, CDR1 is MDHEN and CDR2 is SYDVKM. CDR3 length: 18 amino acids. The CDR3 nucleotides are TGTGCCAGCAGTTTAGGGTATGGCAGGGCGGATATTAGGGATACGCAGTATTTT. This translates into CASSLGYGRADIRDTQYF.

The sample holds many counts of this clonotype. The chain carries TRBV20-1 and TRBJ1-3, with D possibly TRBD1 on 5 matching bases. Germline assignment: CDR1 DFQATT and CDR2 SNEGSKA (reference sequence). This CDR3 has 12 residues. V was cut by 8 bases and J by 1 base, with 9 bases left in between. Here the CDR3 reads CSLDSSGNTIYF. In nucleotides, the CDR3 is TGCAGTCTTGACAGTTCTGGAAACACCATATATTTT.

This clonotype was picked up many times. CDR3 bases: TGTGCCAGCATGAACGTTGGGGCCAACGTCCTGACTTTC. Its protein product is CASMNVGANVLTF. V usage is TRBV28 and J usage is TRBJ2-6; D not resolved. This CDR3 region has 13 residues. CDR1 and CDR2 (germline): MDHEN, SYDVKM. The germline V and J ends were trimmed by 7 bases and 3 bases, with 7 bases remaining between them. The whole variable domain, filled in from reference TRBV28 and TRBJ2-6, reads DVKVTQSSRYLVKRTGEKVFLECVQDMDHENMFWYRQDPGLGLRLIYFSYDVKMKEKGDIPEGYSVSREKKERFSLILESASTNQTSMYLCASMNVGANVLTFGAGSRLTVL.

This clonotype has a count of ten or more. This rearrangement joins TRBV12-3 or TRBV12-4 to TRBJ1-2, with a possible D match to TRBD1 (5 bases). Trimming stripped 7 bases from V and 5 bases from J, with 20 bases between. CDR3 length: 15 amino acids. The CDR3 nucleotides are TGTGCCAGCACCCTGGGGGGGATAGGGGCATATGGCTACACCTTC. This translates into CASTLGGIGAYGYTF.

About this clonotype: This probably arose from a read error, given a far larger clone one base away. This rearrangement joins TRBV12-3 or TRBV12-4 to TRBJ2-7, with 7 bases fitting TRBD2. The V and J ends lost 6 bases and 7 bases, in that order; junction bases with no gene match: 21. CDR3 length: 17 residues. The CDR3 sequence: CASSPATSWISYNEQYF. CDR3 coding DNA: TGTGCCAGCAGCCCGGCGACTAGCTGGATTTCCTACAATGAGCAGTACTTC.

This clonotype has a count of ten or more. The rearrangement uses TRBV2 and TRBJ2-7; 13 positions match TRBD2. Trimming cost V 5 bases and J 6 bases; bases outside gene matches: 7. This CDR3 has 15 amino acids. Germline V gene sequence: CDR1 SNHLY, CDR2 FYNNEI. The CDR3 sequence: CASSSSGLAGSEQYF. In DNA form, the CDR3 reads TGTGCCAGCAGTTCCTCGGGACTAGCGGGATCCGAGCAGTACTTC. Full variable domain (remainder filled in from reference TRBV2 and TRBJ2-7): EPEVTQTPSHQVTQMGQEVILRCVPISNHLYFYWYRQILGQKVEFLVSFYNNEISEKSEIFDDQFSVERPDGSNFTLKIRSTKLEDSAMYFCASSSSGLAGSEQYFGPGTRLTVT.

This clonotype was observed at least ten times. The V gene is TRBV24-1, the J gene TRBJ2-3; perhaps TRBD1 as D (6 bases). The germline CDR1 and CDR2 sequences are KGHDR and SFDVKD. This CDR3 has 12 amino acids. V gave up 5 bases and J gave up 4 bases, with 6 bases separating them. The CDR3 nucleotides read TGTGCCACCAGTGCAGGGGCAGATACGCAGTATTTT. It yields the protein CATSAGADTQYF.

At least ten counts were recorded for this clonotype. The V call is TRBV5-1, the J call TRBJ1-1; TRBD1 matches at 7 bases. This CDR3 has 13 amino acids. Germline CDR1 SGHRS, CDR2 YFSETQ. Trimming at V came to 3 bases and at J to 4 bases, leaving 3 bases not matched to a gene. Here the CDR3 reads CASSSQGTTEAFF. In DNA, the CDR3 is TGCGCCAGCAGCTCACAGGGGACCACTGAAGCTTTCTTT.